These T cell receptor beta chains were read from a single sample in a study of CD8 T cells in ankylosing spondylitis. Each CDR3 protein gets one entry after TCRdb re-called the 5' RACE reads with MiXCR. This repertoire shows around 770,000 distinct CDR3 sequences, under 20% found once; its top ten account for 19%. The material sequenced was blood, either unsorted or a sorted T cell fraction (not recorded which). The origin of the receptors is a male donor with ankylosing spondylitis. The CDR3 runs from the conserved cysteine through the conserved F or W. Each record gives: clone size, J gene, D gene, V gene, CDR3 protein, CDR3 DNA. D genes are given only for firm matches. Clone size, where shown, is once, few, many, or a class for clones that have expanded.

abundance: many
j_gene: TRBJ2-1
d_gene: TRBD1
v_gene: TRBV7-9
CDR3aa: CASSSPGTGWGHEQFF
CDR3nt: TGTGCCAGCAGCTCGCCCGGGACAGGGTGGGGTCATGAGCAGTTCTTC

abundance: few
j_gene: TRBJ1-2
d_gene: TRBD1
v_gene: TRBV29-1
CDR3aa: CSAPGQGMEGYTF
CDR3nt: TGCAGCGCCCCGGGACAGGGGATGGAGGGCTACACCTTC

abundance: -
j_gene: TRBJ1-2
d_gene: -
v_gene: TRBV29-1
CDR3aa: CSVEDPLGSSNYGYTF
CDR3nt: TGCAGCGTTGAAGATCCTCTCGGCAGCTCTAACTATGGCTACACCTTC

abundance: few
j_gene: TRBJ2-1
d_gene: TRBD2
v_gene: TRBV29-1
CDR3aa: CSAGGLSGGNNEQFF
CDR3nt: TGCAGCGCCGGGGGCCTTAGCGGGGGAAACAATGAGCAGTTCTTC

abundance: few
j_gene: TRBJ2-3
d_gene: TRBD1
v_gene: TRBV5-1
CDR3aa: CASSLDQGAPDTQYF
CDR3nt: TGCGCCAGCAGCTTGGACCAGGGGGCCCCAGATACGCAGTATTTT

abundance: many
j_gene: TRBJ2-7
d_gene: -
v_gene: TRBV27
CDR3aa: CASSLIRETSYEQYF
CDR3nt: TGTGCCAGCAGTCTCATCAGGGAGACTTCCTACGAGCAGTACTTC

abundance: once
j_gene: TRBJ2-7
d_gene: -
v_gene: TRBV7-9
CDR3aa: CASSLIARSYEQYF
CDR3nt: TGTGCCAGCAGCTTAATTGCCAGATCCTACGAGCAGTACTTC

abundance: many
j_gene: TRBJ2-1
d_gene: TRBD2
v_gene: TRBV5-1
CDR3aa: CASSLASGVYNEQFF
CDR3nt: TGTGCCAGCAGTTTGGCTAGCGGGGTATACAATGAGCAGTTCTTC

abundance: few
j_gene: TRBJ2-7
d_gene: -
v_gene: TRBV7-8
CDR3aa: CASNRDRGLSYEQYF
CDR3nt: TGTGCCAGCAACCGGGATAGGGGCCTCTCCTACGAGCAGTACTTC

abundance: few
j_gene: TRBJ2-2
d_gene: TRBD2
v_gene: TRBV20-1
CDR3aa: CSARKAGGAGELFF
CDR3nt: TGCAGTGCTAGAAAAGCGGGGGGGGCCGGGGAGCTGTTTTTT

abundance: few
j_gene: TRBJ2-1
d_gene: TRBD2
v_gene: TRBV11-2
CDR3aa: CASIKGTSAQTRYNEQFF
CDR3nt: TGTGCCAGCATCAAAGGAACTAGCGCACAAACTAGGTACAATGAGCAGTTCTTC

abundance: -
j_gene: TRBJ2-7
d_gene: TRBD1
v_gene: TRBV29-1
CDR3aa: CSVTGDLTYEQYF
CDR3nt: TGCAGCGTTACAGGGGACCTCACCTACGAGCAGTACTTC

abundance: few
j_gene: TRBJ1-1
d_gene: TRBD1
v_gene: TRBV24-1
CDR3aa: CATRDRVNTEAFF
CDR3nt: TGTGCCACCAGGGACAGGGTGAACACTGAAGCTTTCTTT

abundance: -
j_gene: TRBJ2-5
d_gene: -
v_gene: TRBV29-1
CDR3aa: CSAEPVQETQYF
CDR3nt: TGCAGCGCCGAACCAGTGCAAGAGACCCAGTACTTC

abundance: once
j_gene: TRBJ2-1
d_gene: -
v_gene: TRBV4-1
CDR3aa: CASSQDGDSIFRIDEQFF
CDR3nt: TGCGCCAGCAGCCAAGATGGAGACTCCATTTTCCGCATTGATGAGCAGTTCTTC

abundance: few
j_gene: TRBJ1-3
d_gene: TRBD1
v_gene: TRBV4-1
CDR3aa: CASSQTGTGIHTIYF
CDR3nt: TGCGCCAGCAGCCAGACCGGGACAGGAATACACACCATATATTTT

abundance: many
j_gene: TRBJ1-1
d_gene: -
v_gene: TRBV12-3/TRBV12-4
CDR3aa: CASSLGAGTEAFF
CDR3nt: TGCGCCAGCAGCTTGGGGGCTGGGACGGAAGCTTTCTTT

abundance: -
j_gene: TRBJ2-7
d_gene: TRBD1
v_gene: TRBV20-1
CDR3aa: CSARDRRTGTYEQYF
CDR3nt: TGCAGTGCTAGAGATCGGCGGACAGGGACCTACGAGCAGTACTTC

abundance: -
j_gene: TRBJ2-5
d_gene: -
v_gene: TRBV29-1
CDR3aa: CSLIQETQYF
CDR3nt: TGCAGCCTAATTCAAGAGACCCAGTACTTC

abundance: few
j_gene: TRBJ1-5
d_gene: TRBD1
v_gene: TRBV20-1
CDR3aa: CSDSEGQGFQPQHF
CDR3nt: TGCAGTGACAGTGAAGGACAGGGTTTTCAGCCCCAGCATTTT

abundance: -
j_gene: TRBJ2-7
d_gene: TRBD2
v_gene: TRBV7-2
CDR3aa: CASSLKAGEGDYEQYF
CDR3nt: TGTGCCAGCAGCTTAAAAGCGGGAGAGGGGGACTACGAGCAGTACTTC

abundance: -
j_gene: TRBJ2-3
d_gene: -
v_gene: TRBV7-2
CDR3aa: CASSGGGSTNTQYF
CDR3nt: TGTGCCAGCAGCGGGGGGGGCTCGACAAATACGCAGTATTTT

abundance: few
j_gene: TRBJ2-7
d_gene: -
v_gene: TRBV6-5
CDR3aa: CASSYLGLGSYEQYF
CDR3nt: TGTGCCAGCAGTTACTTGGGGTTGGGGTCCTACGAGCAGTACTTC

abundance: -
j_gene: TRBJ2-1
d_gene: TRBD2
v_gene: TRBV6-5
CDR3aa: CASSYSLAAGGYNEQFF
CDR3nt: TGTGCCAGCAGTTACTCCCTCGCTGCGGGGGGATACAATGAGCAGTTCTTC

abundance: -
j_gene: TRBJ2-1
d_gene: TRBD2
v_gene: TRBV5-1
CDR3aa: CASSPRAGGPSYNEQFF
CDR3nt: TGCGCCAGCAGCCCAAGAGCGGGGGGACCTTCCTACAATGAGCAGTTCTTC

abundance: many
j_gene: TRBJ1-3
d_gene: TRBD1
v_gene: TRBV4-2
CDR3aa: CATAGTGAGNTIYF
CDR3nt: TGTGCCACCGCGGGGACAGGGGCTGGAAACACCATATATTTT

abundance: few
j_gene: TRBJ2-7
d_gene: TRBD2
v_gene: TRBV10-2
CDR3aa: CASGGTGGDYEQYF
CDR3nt: TGCGCCAGCGGAGGGACGGGGGGGGACTACGAGCAGTACTTC

abundance: -
j_gene: TRBJ2-7
d_gene: TRBD2
v_gene: TRBV4-2
CDR3aa: CASSQDRIGGDFSYEQYF
CDR3nt: TGTGCCAGCAGCCAAGATCGGATTGGGGGGGACTTTTCCTACGAGCAGTACTTC

abundance: few
j_gene: TRBJ2-1
d_gene: TRBD2
v_gene: TRBV6-2/TRBV6-3
CDR3aa: CASSYTGLAGENEQFF
CDR3nt: TGTGCCAGCAGTTACACGGGACTAGCGGGAGAGAATGAGCAGTTCTTC

abundance: many
j_gene: TRBJ1-2
d_gene: -
v_gene: TRBV5-1
CDR3aa: CASSLVGDKAGYTF
CDR3nt: TGCGCCAGCAGCTTGGTAGGGGACAAAGCCGGCTACACCTTC

abundance: -
j_gene: TRBJ2-1
d_gene: TRBD2
v_gene: TRBV5-8
CDR3aa: CASSATSGSLNEQFF
CDR3nt: TGTGCCAGCAGCGCCACTAGCGGGAGCCTCAATGAGCAGTTCTTC

abundance: -
j_gene: TRBJ2-5
d_gene: TRBD2
v_gene: TRBV20-1
CDR3aa: CSARILSGSKETQYF
CDR3nt: TGCAGTGCTAGGATCCTTAGCGGGAGCAAAGAGACCCAGTACTTC

abundance: few
j_gene: TRBJ1-5
d_gene: -
v_gene: TRBV12-3/TRBV12-4
CDR3aa: CASSLTDYSNQPQHF
CDR3nt: TGTGCCAGCAGTTTGACAGATTATAGCAATCAGCCCCAGCATTTT

abundance: few
j_gene: TRBJ2-1
d_gene: -
v_gene: TRBV19
CDR3aa: CASSIIPNNEQFF
CDR3nt: TGTGCCAGTAGTATAATCCCTAACAATGAGCAGTTCTTC

abundance: -
j_gene: TRBJ2-3
d_gene: -
v_gene: TRBV3-1
CDR3aa: CASSQEFRVSSTDTQYF
CDR3nt: TGTGCCAGCAGCCAGGAATTCAGAGTTTCTAGCACAGATACGCAGTATTTT

abundance: -
j_gene: TRBJ2-1
d_gene: -
v_gene: TRBV25-1
CDR3aa: CASSAIGATLFAEQFF
CDR3nt: TGTGCCAGCAGCGCAATCGGGGCTACCCTTTTTGCTGAGCAGTTCTTC

abundance: few
j_gene: TRBJ1-4
d_gene: TRBD1
v_gene: TRBV5-1
CDR3aa: CASSLPWTGDEKLFF
CDR3nt: TGCGCCAGCAGCTTGCCCTGGACAGGGGACGAAAAACTGTTTTTT

abundance: few
j_gene: TRBJ1-6
d_gene: -
v_gene: TRBV28
CDR3aa: CASSFRGGNNSPLHF
CDR3nt: TGTGCCAGCAGTTTTCGGGGGGGAAATAATTCACCCCTCCACTTT

abundance: few
j_gene: TRBJ2-3
d_gene: -
v_gene: TRBV29-1
CDR3aa: CSVYPGTGGTDTQYF
CDR3nt: TGCAGCGTCTACCCTGGCACGGGAGGCACAGATACGCAGTATTTT

abundance: few
j_gene: TRBJ2-3
d_gene: -
v_gene: TRBV20-1
CDR3aa: CSARDLDAGFLDTQYF
CDR3nt: TGCAGTGCTAGAGACCTAGATGCAGGGTTTTTGGATACGCAGTATTTT

abundance: -
j_gene: TRBJ2-7
d_gene: -
v_gene: TRBV5-6
CDR3aa: CASSFRGHSSYEQYF
CDR3nt: TGTGCCAGCAGCTTTAGGGGACATAGCTCCTACGAGCAGTACTTC

abundance: many
j_gene: TRBJ1-2
d_gene: TRBD1
v_gene: TRBV9
CDR3aa: CASSVVGQGYGYTF
CDR3nt: TGTGCCAGCAGCGTGGTGGGACAGGGGTATGGCTACACCTTC

abundance: few
j_gene: TRBJ2-1
d_gene: -
v_gene: TRBV7-9
CDR3aa: CASMNRDNYNEQFF
CDR3nt: TGTGCCAGCATGAACCGGGACAACTACAATGAGCAGTTCTTC

abundance: -
j_gene: TRBJ2-3
d_gene: -
v_gene: TRBV20-1
CDR3aa: CSVKGVGTDTQYF
CDR3nt: TGCAGTGTTAAGGGGGTCGGCACAGATACGCAGTATTTT

abundance: -
j_gene: TRBJ1-5
d_gene: TRBD1
v_gene: TRBV5-1
CDR3aa: CASSLDGTGSQPQHF
CDR3nt: TGCGCCAGCAGCTTGGACGGGACAGGGTCACAGCCCCAGCATTTT

abundance: many
j_gene: TRBJ1-2
d_gene: -
v_gene: TRBV20-1
CDR3aa: CSARADSYNGYTF
CDR3nt: TGCAGTGCTAGAGCTGACTCTTATAATGGCTACACCTTC

abundance: -
j_gene: TRBJ1-1
d_gene: TRBD1
v_gene: TRBV10-2
CDR3aa: CASSDWTGGAFF
CDR3nt: TGCGCCAGCAGTGACTGGACAGGGGGAGCTTTCTTT

abundance: many
j_gene: TRBJ1-5
d_gene: -
v_gene: TRBV12-3/TRBV12-4
CDR3aa: CASSSDSYQPQHF
CDR3nt: TGTGCCAGCAGTTCGGACAGTTATCAGCCCCAGCATTTT

abundance: -
j_gene: TRBJ1-2
d_gene: -
v_gene: TRBV20-1
CDR3aa: CSEKTWQGLFTYGYTF
CDR3nt: TGCAGTGAAAAGACCTGGCAGGGGCTTTTTACCTATGGCTACACCTTC

abundance: few
j_gene: TRBJ2-5
d_gene: TRBD2
v_gene: TRBV29-1
CDR3aa: CSVVPAGEGETQYF
CDR3nt: TGCAGCGTTGTACCCGCGGGAGAGGGAGAGACCCAGTACTTC

abundance: -
j_gene: TRBJ2-7
d_gene: TRBD2
v_gene: TRBV20-1
CDR3aa: CSANSGSYEQYF
CDR3nt: TGCAGTGCAAATAGCGGGAGCTACGAGCAGTACTTC

abundance: -
j_gene: TRBJ1-2
d_gene: TRBD1
v_gene: TRBV10-3
CDR3aa: CAIRRSGQGLLYGYTF
CDR3nt: TGTGCCATAAGAAGATCCGGACAGGGCTTATTATATGGCTACACCTTC

abundance: few
j_gene: TRBJ1-4
d_gene: TRBD1
v_gene: TRBV27
CDR3aa: CASSRDRENEKLFF
CDR3nt: TGTGCCAGCAGCCGGGACAGAGAAAATGAAAAACTGTTTTTT

abundance: few
j_gene: TRBJ1-2
d_gene: -
v_gene: TRBV4-1
CDR3aa: CASSQDGGGYTF
CDR3nt: TGCGCCAGCAGCCAAGATGGCGGTGGCTACACCTTC